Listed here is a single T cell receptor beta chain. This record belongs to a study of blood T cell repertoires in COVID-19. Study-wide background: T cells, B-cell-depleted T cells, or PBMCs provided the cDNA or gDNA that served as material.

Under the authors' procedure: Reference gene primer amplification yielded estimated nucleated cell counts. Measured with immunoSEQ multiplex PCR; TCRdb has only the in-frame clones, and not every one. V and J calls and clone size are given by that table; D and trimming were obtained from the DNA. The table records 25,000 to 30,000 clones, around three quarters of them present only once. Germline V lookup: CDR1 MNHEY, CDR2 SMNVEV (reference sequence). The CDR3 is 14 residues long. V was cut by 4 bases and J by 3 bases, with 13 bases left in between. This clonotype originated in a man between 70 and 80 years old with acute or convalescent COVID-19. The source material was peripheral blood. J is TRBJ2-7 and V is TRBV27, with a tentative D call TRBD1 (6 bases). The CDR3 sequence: CASSWSGTNYEQYF. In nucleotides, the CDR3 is TGTGCCAGCAGTTGGTCTGGGACAAACTACGAGCAGTACTTC.